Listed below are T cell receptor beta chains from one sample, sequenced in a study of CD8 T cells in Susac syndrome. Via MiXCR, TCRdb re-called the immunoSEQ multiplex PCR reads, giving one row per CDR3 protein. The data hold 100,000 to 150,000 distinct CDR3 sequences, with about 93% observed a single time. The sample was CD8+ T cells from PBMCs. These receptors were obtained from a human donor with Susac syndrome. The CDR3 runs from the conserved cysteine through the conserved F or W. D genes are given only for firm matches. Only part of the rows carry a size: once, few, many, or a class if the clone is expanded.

cdr3_aa: CAWSEMGQGGETQYF
cdr3_nt: TGTGCCTGGAGTGAGATGGGTCAGGGCGGAGAGACCCAGTACTTC
clone_size: NA
j_call: TRBJ2-5
d_call: NA
v_call: TRBV30

cdr3_aa: CASSTSTGRWTEAFF
cdr3_nt: TGTGCCAGCAGTACTAGTACAGGGAGGTGGACTGAAGCTTTCTTT
clone_size: NA
j_call: TRBJ1-1
d_call: NA
v_call: TRBV6-5

cdr3_aa: CASRPGSTEAFF
cdr3_nt: TGTGCCAGCAGGCCAGGTAGCACTGAAGCTTTCTTT
clone_size: NA
j_call: TRBJ1-1
d_call: NA
v_call: TRBV12-3/TRBV12-4

cdr3_aa: CASSSLSVLNTEAFF
cdr3_nt: TGTGCCAGCAGTTCCCTGTCGGTCCTGAACACTGAAGCTTTCTTT
clone_size: NA
j_call: TRBJ1-1
d_call: NA
v_call: TRBV12-3/TRBV12-4

cdr3_aa: CASRQHSGEAFF
cdr3_nt: TGCGCCAGCAGACAGCACTCCGGTGAAGCTTTCTTT
clone_size: once
j_call: TRBJ1-1
d_call: NA
v_call: TRBV10-2

cdr3_aa: CATSGRGSNQPQHF
cdr3_nt: TGTGCCACCAGCGGGAGGGGGAGCAATCAGCCCCAGCATTTT
clone_size: NA
j_call: TRBJ1-5
d_call: NA
v_call: TRBV15

cdr3_aa: CASSTGDYEQYF
cdr3_nt: TGTGCCAGCAGCACAGGGGACTACGAGCAGTACTTC
clone_size: NA
j_call: TRBJ2-7
d_call: TRBD1
v_call: TRBV7-6

cdr3_aa: CASSLYRGNEQFF
cdr3_nt: TGTGCCAGCAGTCTATACAGGGGAAATGAGCAGTTCTTC
clone_size: NA
j_call: TRBJ2-1
d_call: TRBD1
v_call: TRBV27

cdr3_aa: CASSSDSNYGYTF
cdr3_nt: TGTGCCAGTAGTTCTGACAGTAACTATGGCTACACCTTC
clone_size: NA
j_call: TRBJ1-2
d_call: NA
v_call: TRBV19

cdr3_aa: CASSQDVLGGTSGYEQYF
cdr3_nt: TGTGCCAGCAGCCAAGACGTGTTAGGCGGGACTAGCGGCTACGAGCAGTACTTC
clone_size: once
j_call: TRBJ2-7
d_call: TRBD2
v_call: TRBV4-2

cdr3_aa: CASSLEASQTDTQYF
cdr3_nt: TGTGCCAGCAGCTTGGAGGCTAGTCAAACAGATACGCAGTATTTT
clone_size: NA
j_call: TRBJ2-3
d_call: NA
v_call: TRBV5-4

cdr3_aa: CASSLMETNTEAFF
cdr3_nt: TGTGCCAGCAGTTTAATGGAAACGAACACTGAAGCTTTCTTT
clone_size: NA
j_call: TRBJ1-1
d_call: NA
v_call: TRBV28

cdr3_aa: CASSLEAYWKTIYF
cdr3_nt: TGTGCCAGCAGCTTAGAAGCCTATTGGAAGACCATATATTTT
clone_size: NA
j_call: TRBJ1-3
d_call: NA
v_call: TRBV13

cdr3_aa: CASSSTGGRDTEAFF
cdr3_nt: TGTGCCAGCAGTTCCACGGGGGGGCGGGACACTGAAGCTTTCTTT
clone_size: NA
j_call: TRBJ1-1
d_call: NA
v_call: TRBV6-5

cdr3_aa: CASSLSLAGETQYF
cdr3_nt: TGTGCCAGCAGTTTATCGCTAGCGGGGGAGACCCAGTACTTC
clone_size: NA
j_call: TRBJ2-5
d_call: TRBD2
v_call: TRBV27

cdr3_aa: CASSLEWAGARTDTQYF
cdr3_nt: TGTGCCAGCAGCTTAGAGTGGGCGGGGGCCCGCACAGATACGCAGTATTTT
clone_size: once
j_call: TRBJ2-3
d_call: NA
v_call: TRBV11-2

cdr3_aa: CSVPMEGAVARQETQYF
cdr3_nt: TGCAGCGTCCCCATGGAGGGGGCGGTAGCGCGGCAAGAGACCCAGTACTTC
clone_size: once
j_call: TRBJ2-5
d_call: NA
v_call: TRBV29-1

cdr3_aa: CASSPPLGLDMETQYF
cdr3_nt: TGTGCCAGCAGTCCCCCCCTGGGACTAGATATGGAGACCCAGTACTTC
clone_size: NA
j_call: TRBJ2-5
d_call: TRBD2
v_call: TRBV13

cdr3_aa: CASSTEVQETQYF
cdr3_nt: TGTGCCAGCAGCACCGAGGTCCAAGAGACCCAGTACTTC
clone_size: NA
j_call: TRBJ2-5
d_call: NA
v_call: TRBV9

cdr3_aa: CASSIRGGQETQYF
cdr3_nt: TGTGCCAGCTCTATCCGCGGGGGGCAAGAGACCCAGTACTTC
clone_size: NA
j_call: TRBJ2-5
d_call: TRBD2
v_call: TRBV28

cdr3_aa: CSAEREYEQDTQYF
cdr3_nt: TGCAGTGCTGAGCGGGAGTATGAACAGGATACGCAGTATTTT
clone_size: NA
j_call: TRBJ2-3
d_call: TRBD2
v_call: TRBV20-1

cdr3_aa: CASSTSTGGHTEAFF
cdr3_nt: TGTGCCAGCAGCACTTCGACAGGGGGGCACACTGAAGCTTTCTTT
clone_size: NA
j_call: TRBJ1-1
d_call: TRBD1
v_call: TRBV7-2

cdr3_aa: CASSQLASGRRDTQYF
cdr3_nt: TGTGCCAGCAGTCAACTCGCGAGCGGGAGAAGGGATACGCAGTATTTT
clone_size: NA
j_call: TRBJ2-3
d_call: TRBD2
v_call: TRBV6-5

cdr3_aa: CASSQDVTGGAETQYF
cdr3_nt: TGCGCCAGCAGCCAAGACGTGACAGGGGGGGCAGAGACCCAGTACTTC
clone_size: NA
j_call: TRBJ2-5
d_call: TRBD1
v_call: TRBV4-1

cdr3_aa: CASSSLDGQETQYF
cdr3_nt: TGTGCCAGCAGCTCTCTCGACGGTCAAGAGACCCAGTACTTC
clone_size: NA
j_call: TRBJ2-5
d_call: NA
v_call: TRBV28